Listed here are 30 T cell receptor beta chains from one sample, sequenced in a study of T-cell memory formation after mild COVID-19. TCRdb reprocessed the 5' RACE reads with MiXCR, giving one entry per CDR3 protein. Of approximately 150,000 distinct CDR3 sequences in the sample, 14% are singletons; the top ten hold around 14%. Sample: PBMCs or a T cell subset sorted from them (not recorded which). These receptors were taken from an adult woman who had mild COVID-19 (a few samples of this study predate the infection). Cell type and time point are not known.

This sequence joins TRBV6-6 and TRBJ1-2; D may be TRBD1 (5 bases). Germline values: CDR1 MNHNY, CDR2 SVGAGI (reference sequence). Trimming stripped 0 bases from V and 8 bases from J, with 10 bases between. This CDR3 spans 13 amino acids. This CDR3 reads CASSYSGQGGYTF. CDR3 coding DNA: TGTGCCAGCAGTTACTCAGGGCAGGGAGGCTACACCTTC.

The rearrangement links TRBV7-8 to TRBJ2-2; D may be TRBD1 (5 bases). The germline V and J ends were trimmed by 5 bases and 2 bases, with 12 bases remaining between them. Per the germline V gene, CDR1 is SGHVS and CDR2 is FQNEAQ. There are 15 residues in the CDR3. In nucleotides, the CDR3 is TGTGCCAGCAGCCGGATAGGGGTCAACACCGGGGAGCTGTTTTTT. Translation: CASSRIGVNTGELFF.

The J gene is TRBJ2-1, the V gene TRBV3-1; D uncertain. This CDR3 has 15 amino acids. Trimming cost V 1 base and J 0 bases, with 7 bases left between them. Germline V CDR1 and CDR2: LGHDT, YNNKEL (reference sequence). The CDR3 region has the DNA TGTGCCAGCAGCCAAGGACCAAGCTCCTACAATGAGCAGTTCTTC. Translation: CASSQGPSSYNEQFF.

The chain combines TRBV24-1 with TRBJ1-5; D remains ambiguous. V gave up 4 bases and J gave up 4 bases, with 10 bases separating them. Looked up from germline, CDR1 is KGHDR and CDR2 is SFDVKD. The CDR3 loop spans 14 amino acids. The CDR3: CATSDRGPNQPQHF. As DNA, the CDR3 is TGTGCCACCAGTGACCGCGGACCGAATCAGCCCCAGCATTTT.

This chain links TRBV13 with TRBJ2-1; 14 bases match TRBD2. CDR3 size: 18 residues. Germline loops: CDR1 PRHDT, CDR2 FYEKMQ (reference sequence). The V gene end was trimmed by 5 bases and the J gene end by 8 bases; junction bases not matched to a gene: 14. The CDR3 coding sequence is TGTGCCAGCAGCCTGACTAGCGGGGGGGCCGTTAATTACTATGAGCAGTTCTTC. Its translation is CASSLTSGGAVNYYEQFF.

J is TRBJ2-1 and V is TRBV7-9; D call uncertain. The CDR3 totals 12 residues. Germline loops: CDR1 SEHNR, CDR2 FQNEAQ (reference sequence). V was shortened by 7 bases and J by 3 bases, with 7 bases between the two germline ends. The CDR3 DNA reads TGTGCCAGCACCAAGTTCTACAATGAGCAGTTCTTC. Translated, it gives CASTKFYNEQFF.

CDR3 in amino acids: CASSPQTGMNTEAFF. As DNA, the CDR3 is TGTGCCAGCAGTCCTCAGACAGGGATGAACACTGAAGCTTTCTTT. The chain combines TRBV6-2 or TRBV6-3 with TRBJ1-1, with 7 bases that match TRBD1. The V gene's germline CDR1 is MNHEY and CDR2 SVGEGT. J lost 0 bases, V lost 5 bases, and 6 bases had no gene match. This CDR3 spans 15 amino acids.

This clonotype was found a few times. The V gene is TRBV9, the J gene TRBJ2-1; D remains unclear. V lost 3 bases to trimming and J lost 5 bases, with 6 bases between them. The CDR3 has 12 residues. Germline values: CDR1 SGDLS, CDR2 YYNGEE. CDR3 coding DNA: TGTGCCAGCAGCGGGGCGCACAATGAGCAGTTCTTC. This codes for CASSGAHNEQFF.

As to this clonotype: With a much larger clone just one base away, this may be a read error. The chain joins TRBV6-2 or TRBV6-3 to TRBJ2-7; 7 bases match TRBD2. Looked up from germline, CDR1 is MNHEY and CDR2 is SVGEGT. This CDR3 spans 13 amino acids. The CDR3 is CDSRRASGDEQYF. The DNA of the CDR3 is TGTGACAGCCGGCGGGCTAGCGGAGACGAGCAGTACTTC.

The chain has TRBV20-1 and TRBJ2-1; D is undetermined. The CDR3 runs 17 residues. CDR1 is DFQATT and CDR2 is SNEGSKA in the germline V gene (reference sequence). V lost 2 bases and J lost 4, with 21 bases in between. In DNA form, the CDR3 reads TGCAGTGCTAGATTGTTGATTAGCTGGAGTGCTTACAATGAGCAGTTCTTC. This translates into CSARLLISWSAYNEQFF.

This clonotype was detected only a few times. The chain combines TRBV28 with TRBJ2-4; TRBD2 matches at 11 bases. The ends lost 6 bases at V and 4 bases at J; junction bases unmatched: 11. Germline CDR1 and CDR2: MDHEN and SYDVKM. The CDR3 loop spans 17 amino acids. The CDR3 DNA is TGTGCCAGCAGCCAATCGGGTCTAGCGGGAGGTAAAAACATTCAGTACTTC. Its translation is CASSQSGLAGGKNIQYF. The full variable domain, completed using reference TRBV28 and TRBJ2-4, is DVKVTQSSRYLVKRTGEKVFLECVQDMDHENMFWYRQDPGLGLRLIYFSYDVKMKEKGDIPEGYSVSREKKERFSLILESASTNQTSMYLCASSQSGLAGGKNIQYFGAGTRLSVL.

This clonotype was detected only a few times. The chain combines TRBV16 with TRBJ2-7, with D perhaps matching TRBD1 (5 bases). The germline CDR1 and CDR2 sequences are KGHSY and FQNENV. V shed 1 base and J shed 1 base, with 8 bases lying between them. CDR3 size: 14 residues. Here the CDR3 DNA reads TGTGCCAGCAGCCAATATACAGGATCCTACGAGCAGTACTTC. Translated, it gives CASSQYTGSYEQYF.

The CDR3 nucleotides are TGTGCCAGCAGCCAGGTTGGGGGACAGGGAGGTACAGATACGCAGTATTTT. It is translated as CASSQVGGQGGTDTQYF. The rearrangement uses TRBV7-9 and TRBJ2-3, with 9 positions matching TRBD1. The CDR3 covers 17 residues. CDR1 is SEHNR, CDR2 FQNEAQ, per germline (reference sequence). Unmatched junction bases numbered 12, after V lost 5 bases and J lost 3 bases.

V usage is TRBV27 and J usage is TRBJ1-2; 7 bases map to TRBD1. CDR1 and CDR2 (germline): MNHEY, SMNVEV (reference sequence). J lost 0 bases, V lost 5 bases, and 6 bases had no gene match. The CDR3 extends over 15 amino acids. The CDR3 is CASSKGTETNYGYTF. In DNA form, the CDR3 reads TGTGCCAGCAGTAAGGGGACAGAGACTAACTATGGCTACACCTTC.

The J gene is TRBJ2-5, the V gene TRBV6-2 or TRBV6-3; 8 bases agree with TRBD2. V was pared by 7 bases and J by 2 bases, with 9 bases of the junction left unmatched. Germline values: CDR1 MNHEY, CDR2 SVGEGT. CDR3 length equals 15 residues. CDR3 nucleotides: TGTGCCAGCACCCCAGCGGGAGCGGTACAAGAGACCCAGTACTTC. Protein product: CASTPAGAVQETQYF.

The table lists this clonotype with a few counts. This chain joins TRBV7-6 and TRBJ2-1, with D uncertain. V lost 3 bases, J lost 6 bases, and 3 bases lay in between. CDR1 is SGHVS, CDR2 FNYEAQ, per germline. CDR3 length equals 11 residues. The CDR3 spells CASSFINEQFF. Written as DNA, the CDR3 is TGTGCCAGCAGCTTTATCAATGAGCAGTTCTTC.

The chain carries TRBV5-1 and TRBJ1-1; possibly TRBD1 for D (6 bases). Germline CDR1 and CDR2: SGHRS and YFSETQ. CDR3 length: 16 amino acids. V was cut by 0 bases and J by 4 bases, with 16 bases left in between. This CDR3 is CASSLEGTGFSTEAFF. The CDR3 nucleotides are TGCGCCAGCAGCTTGGAAGGTACAGGGTTTAGCACTGAAGCTTTCTTT.

This clonotype was seen a handful of times. V usage is TRBV2 and J usage is TRBJ2-7; D gene ambiguous. CDR3 length: 10 amino acids. The germline gives CDR1 SNHLY, CDR2 FYNNEI. Trimming shortened V by 6 bases and J by 3 bases, and 3 bases separated the two germline ends. Here the CDR3 DNA reads TGTGCCAGCAGCATCTACGAGCAGTACTTC. Translation gives CASSIYEQYF. The whole variable domain, remainder taken from reference TRBV2 and TRBJ2-7, is EPEVTQTPSHQVTQMGQEVILRCVPISNHLYFYWYRQILGQKVEFLVSFYNNEISEKSEIFDDQFSVERPDGSNFTLKIRSTKLEDSAMYFCASSIYEQYFGPGTRLTVT.

The chain combines TRBV15 with TRBJ1-6, with a possible D match to TRBD1 (5 bases). This CDR3 is built from 17 residues. Germline V gene lookup returns CDR1 LNHNV and CDR2 YYDKDF (reference sequence). Trimming removed 3 bases from V and 2 bases from J, with 14 bases in between. The CDR3: CATSRDISNTYNSPLHF. CDR3 in DNA: TGTGCCACCAGCAGGGACATCTCAAATACCTATAATTCACCCCTCCACTTT. Complete variable domain (other parts from reference TRBV15 and TRBJ1-6): DAMVIQNPRYQVTQFGKPVTLSCSQTLNHNVMYWYQQKSSQAPKLLFHYYDKDFNNEADTPDNFQSRRPNTSFCFLDIRSPGLGDTAMYLCATSRDISNTYNSPLHFGNGTRLTVT.

This clonotype has more than one count but fewer than ten. The rearrangement uses TRBV5-5 and TRBJ2-3; TRBD2 agrees at 9 bases. The CDR3 has 16 amino acids. J was trimmed by 4 bases and V by 0 bases; bases with no gene match: 6. Germline CDR1 SGHKS, CDR2 YYEKEE (reference sequence). CDR3 DNA: TGTGCCAGCAGCTTGGGTAGGAGCGGGGGGTCAGATACGCAGTATTTT. Protein: CASSLGRSGGSDTQYF.

The chain is built from TRBV6-5 and TRBJ2-1; D possibly corresponds to TRBD2 (6 bases). The CDR3 is made up of 13 amino acids. From germline, CDR1 is MNHEY and CDR2 SVGAGI. In DNA form, the CDR3 reads TGTGCTGCGGGGAGGACCTCCGGCAATGAGCAGTTCTTC. This gives the protein CAAGRTSGNEQFF.

This clonotype was recorded at least ten times. The chain employs TRBV6-2 or TRBV6-3 and TRBJ1-1; 10 bases line up with TRBD1. The CDR3 consists of 16 residues. Germline CDR1 MNHEY, CDR2 SVGEGT. Trimming cost V 4 bases and J 0 bases; bases outside gene matches: 5. The CDR3 loop is CASSWTGGLMNTEAFF. CDR3 DNA sequence: TGTGCCAGCAGTTGGACAGGGGGTCTGATGAACACTGAAGCTTTCTTT.

This clonotype was counted a few times. This rearrangement joins TRBV12-3 or TRBV12-4 to TRBJ2-1; a possible D gene is TRBD1 (8 bases). The CDR3 is 16 amino acids. The V and J ends lost 6 bases and 3 bases respectively, with 18 bases between them. CDR3 in amino acids: CASSNPGGGSYNEQFF. The CDR3 bases are TGTGCCAGCAGCAACCCAGGGGGCGGGAGCTACAATGAGCAGTTCTTC.

This clonotype was counted between two and nine times. J is TRBJ1-1 and V is TRBV27; D ambiguous. This CDR3 contains 14 residues. V was cut by 5 bases and J by 4 bases, with 14 bases left in between. Germline assignment: CDR1 MNHEY and CDR2 SMNVEV (reference sequence). CDR3 sequence reads: CASSPTRLGTEAFF. For the CDR3, the DNA is TGTGCCAGCAGTCCTACAAGGTTAGGCACTGAAGCTTTCTTT.

This clonotype was counted a single time. One end of the junction does not line up with germline, which may come from a read error. The chain is built from TRBV18 and TRBJ1-6; D gene ambiguous. This CDR3 is built from 16 residues. Germline V gives CDR1 KGHSH, CDR2 LQKENI. DNA for the CDR3: TGTGCCAGCTCACCAACGGGAGACTCCTATAATTCACCCCTCAACTTT. Its translation is CASSPTGDSYNSPLNF.

The chain recombines TRBV7-2 with TRBJ2-3; no clear D gene. The germline V gene encodes CDR1 SGHTA and CDR2 FQGNSA. The CDR3 is made up of 14 amino acids. Trimming shortened V by 1 base and J by 2 bases, and 7 bases separated the two germline ends. The DNA for the CDR3 is TGTGCCAGCAGCTTAGTAGGCTCCACAGATACGCAGTATTTT. It is translated as CASSLVGSTDTQYF. The whole variable domain, remainder taken from reference TRBV7-2 and TRBJ2-3, is GAGVSQSPSNKVTEKGKDVELRCDPISGHTALYWYRQSLGQGLEFLIYFQGNSAPDKSGLPSDRFSAERTGGSVSTLTIQRTQQEDSAVYLCASSLVGSTDTQYFGPGTRLTVL.

Only a few counts were recorded for this clonotype. This chain links TRBV29-1 with TRBJ2-3; no clear D. The length of the CDR3 is 12 residues. Germline V lookup: CDR1 SQVTM, CDR2 ANQGSEA. V dropped 7 bases and J dropped 1 base, with 9 bases sitting between them. For the CDR3, the DNA is TGCAGCGCCGGGCTAGGCACAGATACGCAGTATTTT. Encoded protein: CSAGLGTDTQYF.

V gene TRBV27 combines with J gene TRBJ2-7; 9 bases map to TRBD1. The CDR3 is 14 residues long. Germline CDR1 reads MNHEY; CDR2 reads SMNVEV (reference sequence). The J segment lost 3 bases and the V segment lost 3 bases, leaving 3 bases of the junction unmatched. The CDR3 is CASSFDRGFYEQYF. The CDR3 DNA is TGTGCCAGCAGTTTCGACAGGGGGTTCTACGAGCAGTACTTC.

The chain recombines TRBV5-1 with TRBJ1-1; D gene ambiguous. The CDR3 extends over 16 amino acids. V was clipped by 2 bases and J by 0 bases, with 14 bases between them. From germline, CDR1 is SGHRS and CDR2 YFSETQ. CDR3 loop: CASSFSVGALNTEAFF. CDR3 DNA: TGCGCCAGCAGCTTTAGCGTGGGTGCACTGAACACTGAAGCTTTCTTT. The variable domain in full, with the rest retrieved from reference TRBV5-1 and TRBJ1-1, is KAGVTQTPRYLIKTRGQQVTLSCSPISGHRSVSWYQQTPGQGLQFLFEYFSETQRNKGNFPGRFSGRQFSNSRSEMNVSTLELGDSALYLCASSFSVGALNTEAFFGQGTRLTVV.

The chain has TRBV3-1 and TRBJ1-1, with TRBD1 as a possible D gene (6 bases). The CDR3 consists of 15 residues. V was clipped by 4 bases and J by 4 bases, with 16 bases between them. Germline V lookup: CDR1 LGHDT, CDR2 YNNKEL (reference sequence). CDR3 in amino acids: CASSLRGGRGTEAFF. CDR3 DNA sequence: TGTGCCAGCAGCCTAAGGGGGGGGCGCGGCACTGAAGCTTTCTTT.